A single sample gave rise to the 31 T cell receptor beta chains below, sequenced in a study of early T cells in non-severe SARS-CoV-2 infection. TCRdb redid the calling of the 5' RACE reads with MiXCR, one entry per CDR3 protein. The repertoire holds more than 65,000 distinct CDR3 sequences, with 3.5% to 6% as singletons. The input for sequencing was whole blood, taken at baseline. These receptors originate from an adult who was a healthcare worker with PCR-confirmed SARS-CoV-2 infection or an uninfected control (not recorded which). The donor label of this sample is uncertain.

This clonotype showed up many times. The chain combines TRBV5-1 with TRBJ2-1; 9 nucleotides agree with TRBD2. From germline, CDR1 is SGHRS and CDR2 YFSETQ. With 0 bases clipped from V and 3 bases from J, the junction kept 4 bases outside the gene matches. The CDR3 has 16 residues. The CDR3 region is CASSLGSGGNYNEQFF. The DNA for the CDR3 is TGCGCCAGCAGCTTGGGGAGCGGGGGGAACTACAATGAGCAGTTCTTC.

Concerning this clonotype: Since the CDR3 does not end with the conserved phenylalanine or tryptophan, this likely comes from a read error. The V and J genes are TRBV5-6 and TRBJ1-2; 9 nucleotides line up with TRBD1. The CDR3 has 16 amino acids. V lost 0 bases and J lost 4; bases outside the gene matches: 7. Germline V gives CDR1 SGHDT, CDR2 YYEEEE. DNA of the CDR3: TGTGCCAGCAGCTTGGACAGGGACAGGGTATCCTATGGCTACACCGTC. This sequence encodes CASSLDRDRVSYGYTV.

The table lists this clonotype with a few counts. The chain employs TRBV7-9 and TRBJ1-1; D unclear. Germline V gene sequence: CDR1 SEHNR, CDR2 FQNEAQ (reference sequence). The CDR3 consists of 14 residues. The V end lost 6 bases, the J end lost 2 bases, and 13 bases lay between the germline ends. The CDR3 is CASRHHRLNTEAFF. The CDR3 DNA sequence: TGTGCCAGCAGGCACCACCGACTAAACACTGAAGCTTTCTTT.

This clonotype was observed at least ten times. The chain has TRBV10-3 and TRBJ1-1; 10 bases agree with TRBD1. Germline CDR1 and CDR2: ENHRY and SYGVKD. The CDR3 has 15 amino acids. The trim removed 0 bases at V and 6 bases at J, leaving 4 bases unmatched. In DNA, the CDR3 is TGTGCCATCAGTGAGTCAATTGGACAGGGGGCTGAAGCTTTCTTT. The encoded protein is CAISESIGQGAEAFF.

The table lists this clonotype with a few counts. The genes are TRBV7-8 and TRBJ1-5, with D perhaps matching TRBD1 (6 bases). The germline CDR1 and CDR2 sequences are SGHVS and FQNEAQ. Between the trimmed V and J ends, which lost 0 bases and 3 bases, there was a span of 15 bases. The CDR3 length is 17 residues. The CDR3, as DNA: TGTGCCAGCAGCTTAGCTCGGATGGACAGCTTCAATCAGCCCCAGCATTTT. Protein product: CASSLARMDSFNQPQHF. Complete variable domain (other parts from reference TRBV7-8 and TRBJ1-5): GAGVSQSPRYKVAKRGQDVALRCDPISGHVSLFWYQQALGQGPEFLTYFQNEAQLDKSGLPSDRFFAERPEGSVSTLKIQRTQQEDSAVYLCASSLARMDSFNQPQHFGDGTRLSIL.

This clonotype was counted only a few times. V is TRBV13 and J is TRBJ1-1; D gene uncertain. V was shortened by 5 bases and J by 7 bases, with 14 bases between the two germline ends. CDR1 PRHDT and CDR2 FYEKMQ come from the germline V gene (reference sequence). This CDR3 contains 13 residues. DNA of the CDR3: TGTGCCAGCAGCCCTGGAGGTGTAGATGAAGCTTTCTTT. Translating it yields CASSPGGVDEAFF.

This clonotype was seen a few times. V and J are TRBV13 and TRBJ1-4; possibly TRBD1 for D (5 bases). Trimming cost V 4 bases and J 7 bases, with 13 bases left between them. The CDR3 totals 14 residues. Looked up from germline, CDR1 is PRHDT and CDR2 is FYEKMQ (reference sequence). The CDR3: CASSWGTESEKLFF. The DNA for the CDR3 is TGTGCCAGCAGCTGGGGCACGGAGAGTGAAAAACTGTTTTTT.

The chain carries TRBV7-9 and TRBJ2-1; TRBD1 aligns across 8 bases. J was trimmed by 1 base and V by 0 bases; bases with no gene match: 5. Germline V gene data show CDR1 as SEHNR and CDR2 as FQNEAQ (reference sequence). This CDR3 has 17 amino acids. The CDR3 protein is CASSLARGTGSYNEQFF. In DNA form, the CDR3 reads TGTGCCAGCAGCTTAGCGCGCGGGACAGGATCCTACAATGAGCAGTTCTTC.

The V call is TRBV2, the J call TRBJ2-3; D tentatively reads TRBD1 or TRBD2 (7 bases each). V was clipped by 6 bases and J by 2 bases, with 15 bases between them. The V gene's germline CDR1 is SNHLY and CDR2 FYNNEI. The CDR3 consists of 15 residues. CDR3 DNA sequence: TGTGCCAGCAGAAAACAGGGGACTAACACAGATACGCAGTATTTT. Its translation is CASRKQGTNTDTQYF.

The rearrangement joins TRBV7-2 to TRBJ2-1; the match to TRBD2 covers 7 bases. The CDR3 has 14 residues. In germline, CDR1 is SGHTA, CDR2 FQGNSA. The trim removed 5 bases at V and 5 bases at J, leaving 6 bases unmatched. The CDR3 coding sequence is TGTGCCAGCAGCCTCGGACTAGTCCACAATGAGCAGTTCTTC. Translation: CASSLGLVHNEQFF.

This clonotype was recorded many times. J is TRBJ1-1 and V is TRBV29-1; D unresolved. There are 13 residues in the CDR3. The V end lost 3 bases, the J end lost 1 base, and 9 bases lay between the germline ends. Germline CDR1 SQVTM, CDR2 ANQGSEA. The CDR3 sequence is CSVETYTNTEAFF. The CDR3 DNA sequence: TGCAGCGTTGAGACATACACGAACACTGAAGCTTTCTTT. Complete variable domain (other parts from reference TRBV29-1 and TRBJ1-1): SAVISQKPSRDICQRGTSLTIQCQVDSQVTMMFWYRQQPGQSLTLIATANQGSEATYESGFVIDKFPISRPNLTFSTLTVSNMSPEDSSIYLCSVETYTNTEAFFGQGTRLTVV.

The sample holds many counts of this clonotype. The V call is TRBV10-3, the J call TRBJ2-3, with 9 bases fitting TRBD2. Germline V gene lookup returns CDR1 ENHRY and CDR2 SYGVKD. This CDR3 spans 15 amino acids. The ends lost 3 bases at V and 1 base at J; junction bases unmatched: 2. CDR3 DNA sequence: TGTGCCATCAGTGATTGGACTAGCGGCACAGATACGCAGTATTTT. Its translation is CAISDWTSGTDTQYF.

This clonotype was picked up a small number of times. The chain combines TRBV5-6 with TRBJ2-3, with D perhaps matching TRBD1 or TRBD2 (5 bases each). The CDR3 has 13 residues. Germline assignment: CDR1 SGHDT and CDR2 YYEEEE. V shed 0 bases and J shed 6 bases, with 8 bases lying between them. CDR3 sequence (DNA): TGTGCCAGCAGCTTGGGGGGGAGTGATACGCAGTATTTT. Translation: CASSLGGSDTQYF.

At least ten counts were recorded for this clonotype. V gene TRBV19 combines with J gene TRBJ2-1; tentatively, D is TRBD1 (5 bases). CDR1 and CDR2 from the germline V gene are LNHDA and SQIVND (reference sequence). The CDR3 contains 16 residues. Trimming removed 7 bases at V and 6 bases at J, with 22 bases between. In nucleotides, the CDR3 is TGTGCCAGTACCCCCCGGACGGACATAGGCCTCAATGAGCAGTTCTTC. Amino acids: CASTPRTDIGLNEQFF.

This clonotype was found many times. The chain employs TRBV12-3 or TRBV12-4 and TRBJ1-5; D is unclear. Trimming pared 6 bases from V and 3 bases from J, leaving 18 bases between. The CDR3 length is 16 residues. CDR3 residues: CASSHKPTWPNQPQHF. In DNA, the CDR3 is TGTGCCAGCAGCCATAAGCCCACATGGCCCAATCAGCCCCAGCATTTT.

This clonotype was observed many times. The chain links TRBV12-3 or TRBV12-4 to TRBJ1-1, with 7 bases aligning to TRBD1. The CDR3 is 13 amino acids. V lost 6 bases to trimming and J lost 5 bases; unmatched junction nucleotides: 6. The CDR3 here is CASSRQGGTEAFF. CDR3 DNA: TGTGCCAGCAGCCGACAGGGAGGGACTGAAGCTTTCTTT.

This clonotype came up a few times. CDR3 region: CAIYLGGGTGELFF. CDR3 bases: TGTGCCATCTATTTGGGGGGCGGCACCGGGGAGCTGTTTTTT. The chain has TRBV10-3 and TRBJ2-2; D may be TRBD1 or TRBD2 (6 bases each). This CDR3 contains 14 residues. From germline, CDR1 is ENHRY and CDR2 SYGVKD. V was trimmed by 8 bases and J by 4 bases, leaving 14 bases between them.

V gene TRBV20-1 combines with J gene TRBJ2-7; possible D gene TRBD1, 5 bases. The V and J ends lost 5 bases and 0 bases respectively, with 14 bases between them. The CDR3 is made up of 14 amino acids. Germline V lookup: CDR1 DFQATT, CDR2 SNEGSKA (reference sequence). The CDR3 loop is CSASWGANSYEQYF. The CDR3 DNA is TGCAGTGCTTCCTGGGGCGCCAACTCCTACGAGCAGTACTTC.

This clonotype was observed at least ten times. The chain is built from TRBV7-6 and TRBJ2-5; 11 nucleotides align to TRBD2. Germline CDR1 and CDR2: SGHVS and FNYEAQ. V lost 5 bases to trimming and J lost 5 bases; unmatched junction nucleotides: 7. This CDR3 spans 15 amino acids. The CDR3 DNA reads TGTGCCAGCAGCCTGGCTAGCGGGGGGTATGAGACCCAGTACTTC. Translating gives CASSLASGGYETQYF.

There are a few counts of this clonotype. The rearrangement links TRBV6-5 to TRBJ1-2; no clear D gene. V was shortened by 2 bases and J by 6 bases, with 4 bases between the two germline ends. The CDR3 is 11 amino acids. From germline, CDR1 is MNHEY and CDR2 SVGAGI. Written as DNA, the CDR3 is TGTGCCAGCAGTTACGGGGATGGCTACACCTTC. It is translated as CASSYGDGYTF.

A few counts support this clonotype. Given a much more abundant clone one base away, this may be a read error. This sequence joins TRBV20-1 and TRBJ1-2; D ambiguous. Germline V gene lookup returns CDR1 DFQATT and CDR2 SNEGSKA (reference sequence). The length of the CDR3 is 9 residues. CDR3 in DNA: TGCAGTGCTAGGGGTGGCTACATCTTC. Residues: CSARGGYIF.

The CDR3 bases are TGTGCCAGCAGCTTAGAGGGCAGGAGCTCCTACGAGCAGTACTTC. Its translation: CASSLEGRSSYEQYF. The chain combines TRBV7-9 with TRBJ2-7; D gene unclear. The CDR3 loop spans 15 amino acids. The V gene's germline CDR1 is SEHNR and CDR2 FQNEAQ (reference sequence). Trimming shortened V by 1 base and J by 0 bases, and 10 bases separated the two germline ends.

V is TRBV11-2 and J is TRBJ2-7; D possibly corresponds to TRBD1 (6 bases). The ends were cut back, 2 bases at V and 7 bases at J, with 12 bases in the middle. CDR1 and CDR2 from the germline V gene are SGHAT and FQNNGV. The CDR3 runs to 13 residues. CDR3 residues: CASSLWTALEQYF. The CDR3 DNA is TGTGCCAGCAGCTTATGGACAGCCCTGGAGCAGTACTTC.

The sample holds a few counts of this clonotype. The chain's CDR3 is CASSLEPGRGLTEAFF. In nucleotides, the CDR3 is TGTGCCAGCAGCTTGGAACCGGGACGGGGCCTCACTGAAGCTTTCTTT. V and J are TRBV5-4 and TRBJ1-1; TRBD1 might be the D (5 bases). With 0 bases removed from V and 4 bases from J, the gap between germline ends came to 16 bases. CDR1 and CDR2 from the germline V gene are SGHNT and YYREEE (reference sequence). CDR3 size: 16 residues. Supplemented by reference TRBV5-4 and TRBJ1-1, the full variable domain reads ETGVTQSPTHLIKTRGQQVTLRCSSQSGHNTVSWYQQALGQGPQFIFQYYREEENGRGNFPPRFSGLQFPNYSSELNVNALELDDSALYLCASSLEPGRGLTEAFFGQGTRLTVV.

V is TRBV15 and J is TRBJ1-6; a weak D match, TRBD1 (5 bases). The CDR3 sequence is 15 residues long. Deletions cut 5 bases from V and 6 bases from J, with 14 bases between. Per the germline V gene, CDR1 is LNHNV and CDR2 is YYDKDF (reference sequence). The CDR3 protein is CATSPRSGSNSPLHF. The CDR3 DNA reads TGTGCCACCAGCCCAAGATCAGGGAGTAATTCACCCCTCCACTTT.

The chain carries TRBV7-2 and TRBJ2-3, with D possibly being TRBD2 (5 bases). Per the germline V gene, CDR1 is SGHTA and CDR2 is FQGNSA. V was shortened by 3 bases and J by 2 bases, with 9 bases between the two germline ends. The CDR3 has 14 residues. CDR3 protein: CASSFSGITDTQYF. CDR3 DNA: TGTGCCAGCAGCTTTTCCGGGATCACAGATACGCAGTATTTT.

This clonotype was counted between two and nine times. The V gene is TRBV6-2 or TRBV6-3, the J gene TRBJ1-1; 8 bases line up with TRBD1. CDR3 length equals 17 residues. In germline, CDR1 is MNHEY, CDR2 SVGEGT. V was clipped by 6 bases and J by 4 bases; unmatched bases: 16. The CDR3 coding sequence is TGTGCCAGCAGGGGACAGGTCGTGACCCCCGTAACCACTGAAGCTTTCTTT. Translated: CASRGQVVTPVTTEAFF.

V gene TRBV20-1 combines with J gene TRBJ2-5; maybe TRBD2 (7 bases). V lost 4 bases, J lost 5 bases, and 14 bases lay in between. This CDR3 is 13 amino acids long. Per germline, CDR1 DFQATT and CDR2 SNEGSKA (reference sequence). The CDR3 loop reads CSAIRGASETQYF. The CDR3 DNA reads as TGCAGTGCTATCCGGGGGGCCAGTGAGACCCAGTACTTC.

This clonotype was seen ten or more times. The chain recombines TRBV7-2 with TRBJ2-3; tentative D call: TRBD2 (7 bases). The V gene's germline CDR1 is SGHTA and CDR2 FQGNSA. V was cut by 3 bases and J by 5 bases, with 15 bases left in between. The CDR3 sequence is 15 residues long. As DNA, the CDR3 is TGTGCCAGCAGCTTCCGGGGAGGGGGGATAGATACGCAGTATTTT. The encoded protein is CASSFRGGGIDTQYF.

The sample holds many counts of this clonotype. This rearrangement joins TRBV5-1 to TRBJ2-2, with TRBD1 as a possible D gene (5 bases). V shed 3 bases and J shed 0 bases, with 9 bases lying between them. CDR1 and CDR2 (germline): SGHRS, YFSETQ. The CDR3 loop spans 15 amino acids. In nucleotides, the CDR3 is TGCGCCAGCAGCTGGACGACAGCGAACACCGGGGAGCTGTTTTTT. Translation gives CASSWTTANTGELFF.

This clonotype was counted ten times or more. The genes are TRBV12-3 or TRBV12-4 and TRBJ1-1; no clear D. The CDR3 has 13 amino acids. Trimming left V 6 bases short and J 5 bases short, with 13 bases between. The CDR3 DNA sequence: TGTGCCAGCAGCTATGTTAGGGAGACTGAAGCTTTCTTT. Translated, it gives CASSYVRETEAFF.